The 27 T cell receptor beta chains below come from one sample, sequenced in a study of blood T cell repertoires in COVID-19. Using immunoSEQ multiplex PCR, the repertoire was profiled, and TCRdb retains in-frame clones only, with some absent. The table includes around 140,000 clones, 87% detected once. The sequenced material came from PBMCs or T cells enriched from blood (not recorded which). The receptors come from a woman aged 35 to 49 who had been exposed to COVID-19.

V gene TRBV18 combines with J gene TRBJ1-1; 8 positions match TRBD1. J was trimmed by 6 bases and V by 3 bases; bases with no gene match: 12. The CDR3 runs to 16 residues. Germline lookup yields CDR1 KGHSH and CDR2 LQKENI. The CDR3 sequence is CASSPRSTGEGAEAFF. CDR3 in DNA: TGTGCCAGCTCACCCCGATCGACAGGGGAGGGAGCTGAAGCTTTCTTT. Together with reference TRBV18 and TRBJ1-1, the CDR3 gives the full variable domain: NAGVMQNPRHLVRRRGQEARLRCSPMKGHSHVYWYRQLPEEGLKFMVYLQKENIIDESGMPKERFSAEFPKEGPSILRIQQVVRGDSAAYFCASSPRSTGEGAEAFFGQGTRLTVV.

The gene calls are TRBV7-6 and TRBJ1-6; D might be TRBD1 (5 bases). V shed 3 bases and J shed 10 bases, with 16 bases lying between them. The germline V gene has CDR1 SGHVS and CDR2 FNYEAQ. The CDR3 consists of 15 residues. The DNA for the CDR3 is TGTGCCAGCAGCTTGGGGCTCGTCCCAGTCTCACCCCTCCACTTT. Its translation: CASSLGLVPVSPLHF.

Note on this clone: Other DNA sequences from this sample encode an identical CDR3 as well. V usage is TRBV9 and J usage is TRBJ2-7, with no clear D. Germline-derived CDR1 and CDR2 are SGDLS and YYNGEE. This CDR3 has 14 residues. Trimming cost V 0 bases and J 0 bases, with 7 bases left between them. Written as DNA, the CDR3 is TGTGCCAGCAGCGTAGTTGCTAGCTCCTACGAGCAGTACTTC. This gives the protein CASSVVASSYEQYF.

The chain has TRBV15 and TRBJ1-1; D might be TRBD1 (5 bases). V dropped 4 bases and J dropped 5 bases, with 20 bases sitting between them. CDR3 size: 16 residues. CDR1 and CDR2 (germline): LNHNV, YYDKDF (reference sequence). CDR3 loop: CATSISGIGGYTEAFF. In DNA, the CDR3 is TGTGCCACCAGCATTAGCGGAATCGGGGGGTATACTGAAGCTTTCTTT.

This clone was seen more than once but under ten times. The chain couples TRBV11-2 to TRBJ1-4; D may be TRBD1 (6 bases). V lost 3 bases to trimming and J lost 5 bases, with 13 bases between them. The CDR3 length is 15 residues. Looked up from germline, CDR1 is SGHAT and CDR2 is FQNNGV. The CDR3 sequence is CASSLGGQVNEKLFF. The CDR3 coding sequence is TGTGCCAGCAGCTTGGGGGGGCAGGTCAATGAAAAACTGTTTTTT.

Concerning this clone: Other DNA sequences of this sample code for an identical CDR3. This chain uses TRBV28 with TRBJ2-7; D possibly corresponds to TRBD2 (7 bases). V lost 7 bases to trimming and J lost 5 bases, with 9 bases between them. CDR3 length: 11 amino acids. Germline CDR1 MDHEN, CDR2 SYDVKM. The CDR3 sequence is CASTGGNEQYF. For the CDR3, the DNA is TGTGCCAGCACGGGGGGCAACGAGCAGTACTTC.

Here the CDR3 reads CASSQDIGALNTEAFF. CDR3 DNA sequence: TGTGCCAGCAGCCAAGACATAGGAGCCCTGAACACTGAAGCTTTCTTT. This sequence joins TRBV14 and TRBJ1-1, with D unclear. There are 16 residues in the CDR3. Looked up from germline, CDR1 is SGHDN and CDR2 is FVKESK. The ends were cut back, 0 bases at V and 0 bases at J, with 11 bases in the middle.

This chain connects TRBV4-3 to TRBJ2-1, with 7 bases fitting TRBD1. The CDR3 consists of 16 residues. Germline-derived CDR1 and CDR2 are LGHNA and YSLEER. V was clipped by 4 bases and J by 2 bases; unmatched bases: 8. CDR3 residues: CASSPAKGATYNEQFF. CDR3 sequence (DNA): TGCGCCAGCAGCCCAGCCAAGGGGGCCACCTACAATGAGCAGTTCTTC.

V gene TRBV11-2 combines with J gene TRBJ1-1; the D gene is possibly TRBD1 (5 bases). CDR3 length: 13 amino acids. Germline V gene data show CDR1 as SGHAT and CDR2 as FQNNGV. V lost 5 bases and J lost 2, with 9 bases in between. The CDR3 region is CASSVQVNTEAFF. The DNA of the CDR3 is TGTGCCAGCAGCGTACAGGTTAACACTGAAGCTTTCTTT.

This chain links TRBV10-3 with TRBJ2-3; D remains unclear. CDR3 length: 15 amino acids. Germline CDR1 is ENHRY and CDR2 is SYGVKD. V dropped 0 bases and J dropped 6 bases, with 13 bases sitting between them. DNA for the CDR3: TGTGCCATCAGTGAGTCGACCGAGGAGTCCGATACGCAGTATTTT. It specifies CAISESTEESDTQYF.

CDR3 nucleotide sequence: TGTGCCACCAGTGATCCCACTCCCGGGACAGCCACAGATACGCAGTATTTT. Its protein is CATSDPTPGTATDTQYF. The chain has TRBV24-1 and TRBJ2-3, with TRBD1 identical over 7 bases. Germline trimming cut 3 bases from V and 2 bases from J; bases unmatched to any gene: 10. In germline, CDR1 is KGHDR, CDR2 SFDVKD. The CDR3 consists of 17 residues.

The chain combines TRBV27 with TRBJ2-3, with 12 bases fitting TRBD2. This CDR3 is built from 17 residues. Germline loops: CDR1 MNHEY, CDR2 SMNVEV (reference sequence). V shed 4 bases, J shed 4 bases, and the junction held 9 bases outside the gene matches. The CDR3 DNA is TGTGCCAGCAGTTCGACTAGCGGGGGTCTCCTCGCAGATACGCAGTATTTT. Residues: CASSSTSGGLLADTQYF.

The sample holds many counts of this clone. The sample holds other DNA sequences that translate to the same CDR3. The chain links TRBV7-9 to TRBJ2-1, with a weak D call TRBD2 (5 bases). V was clipped by 3 bases and J by 4 bases, with 7 bases between them. This CDR3 is built from 13 residues. The germline gives CDR1 SEHNR, CDR2 FQNEAQ (reference sequence). The CDR3 protein is CASSFGGYNEQFF. The CDR3, as DNA: TGTGCCAGCAGCTTTGGCGGGTACAATGAGCAGTTCTTC.

The chain uses TRBV5-1 and TRBJ2-7; 7 bases map to TRBD1. Germline V gene sequence: CDR1 SGHRS, CDR2 YFSETQ. The V gene end was trimmed by 4 bases and the J gene end by 0 bases; junction bases not matched to a gene: 7. This CDR3 is 15 amino acids long. CDR3 loop: CASSAAGTASYEQYF. In DNA form, the CDR3 reads TGCGCCAGCAGCGCAGCCGGGACAGCCTCCTACGAGCAGTACTTC.

The count of this clone is one. The chain has TRBV5-5 and TRBJ1-1; D uncertain. The V and J ends lost 0 bases and 4 bases respectively, with 7 bases between them. CDR1 and CDR2 from the germline V gene are SGHKS and YYEKEE (reference sequence). The CDR3 sequence is 13 residues long. The CDR3 DNA reads TGTGCCAGCAGCTTGGTTGATAGCACTGAAGCTTTCTTT. Protein: CASSLVDSTEAFF.

This sequence joins TRBV27 and TRBJ1-2, with D maybe TRBD1 (5 bases). The CDR3 runs to 14 residues. With 5 bases removed from V and 8 bases from J, the gap between germline ends came to 18 bases. Looked up from germline, CDR1 is MNHEY and CDR2 is SMNVEV (reference sequence). The CDR3 protein is CASSILSSGLGYTF. As DNA, the CDR3 is TGTGCCAGCAGTATCCTCTCTTCAGGGTTGGGCTACACCTTC.

The V and J genes are TRBV6-2 or TRBV6-3 and TRBJ1-1, with a tentative D call TRBD1 (5 bases). V gave up 2 bases and J gave up 6 bases, with 10 bases separating them. CDR1 MNHEY and CDR2 SVGEGT come from the germline V gene. The CDR3 contains 13 residues. CDR3 in amino acids: CASSYLGASEAFF. In DNA, the CDR3 is TGTGCCAGCAGTTACCTAGGGGCGTCTGAAGCTTTCTTT.

In its sample, this clone was seen a few times. The V call is TRBV7-9, the J call TRBJ1-6; D gene uncertain. The CDR3 contains 13 residues. Trimming removed 3 bases from V and 8 bases from J, with 8 bases in between. Germline values: CDR1 SEHNR, CDR2 FQNEAQ (reference sequence). CDR3 coding DNA: TGTGCCAGCAGCTTGCTGGCGGATTCACCCCTCCACTTT. Protein product: CASSLLADSPLHF.

The chain recombines TRBV19 with TRBJ2-7; 7 bases line up with TRBD2. Per germline, CDR1 LNHDA and CDR2 SQIVND (reference sequence). V was clipped by 5 bases and J by 3 bases; unmatched bases: 10. CDR3 size: 15 residues. In DNA, the CDR3 is TGTGCCAGTAGTCCCACTAGCGACTCTTACTACGAGCAGTACTTC. This sequence encodes CASSPTSDSYYEQYF.

The chain recombines TRBV5-5 with TRBJ1-2; D ambiguous. Trimming removed 4 bases from V and 3 bases from J, with 13 bases in between. Germline values: CDR1 SGHKS, CDR2 YYEKEE (reference sequence). This CDR3 region has 14 residues. CDR3 nucleotides: TGTGCCAGCAGCCCCGAGCTGACTTACTATGGCTACACCTTC. It is translated as CASSPELTYYGYTF.

This rearrangement joins TRBV10-3 to TRBJ2-2; D unclear. Trimming took off 7 bases at V and 1 base at J, with 4 bases between the two ends. CDR1 is ENHRY, CDR2 SYGVKD, per germline. This CDR3 has 12 residues. This chain's CDR3 is CAINKNTGELFF. CDR3 DNA sequence: TGTGCCATCAACAAGAACACCGGGGAGCTGTTTTTT.

V gene TRBV28 combines with J gene TRBJ2-3; 8 nucleotides match TRBD2. The CDR3 contains 13 residues. Germline lookup yields CDR1 MDHEN and CDR2 SYDVKM. Germline trimming cut 10 bases from V and 5 bases from J; bases unmatched to any gene: 8. In DNA form, the CDR3 reads TGTGCCACTCAGCGGGAGAGGATAGATACGCAGTATTTT. It encodes CATQRERIDTQYF.

V gene TRBV28 combines with J gene TRBJ1-3, with 9 bases aligning to TRBD1. CDR3 length equals 18 residues. CDR1 and CDR2 (germline): MDHEN, SYDVKM. Unmatched junction bases numbered 12, after V lost 3 bases and J lost 3 bases. CDR3 nucleotides: TGTGCCAGCAGTTTGGGCACTGGACAGGGGACGGGTGGAAACACCATATATTTT. This gives the protein CASSLGTGQGTGGNTIYF. The whole variable domain, filled in from reference TRBV28 and TRBJ1-3, reads DVKVTQSSRYLVKRTGEKVFLECVQDMDHENMFWYRQDPGLGLRLIYFSYDVKMKEKGDIPEGYSVSREKKERFSLILESASTNQTSMYLCASSLGTGQGTGGNTIYFGEGSWLTVV.

V usage is TRBV13 and J usage is TRBJ2-1, with 8 bases that match TRBD1. J lost 12 bases, V lost 5 bases, and 9 bases had no gene match. Germline V gene sequence: CDR1 PRHDT, CDR2 FYEKMQ (reference sequence). This CDR3 is built from 13 residues. CDR3 loop: CASSAVGGQGQFF. CDR3 coding DNA: TGTGCCAGCAGCGCCGTGGGCGGACAGGGGCAGTTCTTC.

The V and J genes are TRBV2 and TRBJ2-7, with D tentatively TRBD1 (5 bases). Deletions cut 2 bases from V and 1 base from J, with 12 bases between. The CDR3 length is 15 residues. Germline CDR1 reads SNHLY; CDR2 reads FYNNEI. DNA of the CDR3: TGTGCCAGCAGTGAACATAGGGGTCCTTCCTACGAGCAGTACTTC. This sequence encodes CASSEHRGPSYEQYF.

The genes are TRBV5-6 and TRBJ1-1; TRBD1 matches 10 bases. V trimming: 4 bases; J trimming: 6 bases; junction bases outside the gene matches: 9. Germline V gives CDR1 SGHDT, CDR2 YYEEEE. This CDR3 region has 15 residues. The CDR3 sequence: CASSRGTGDPPEAFF. In nucleotides, the CDR3 is TGTGCCAGCAGCCGGGGGACAGGGGATCCCCCTGAAGCTTTCTTT.

This clone was seen only once. The rearrangement joins TRBV9 to TRBJ2-5; D ambiguous. Germline CDR1 SGDLS, CDR2 YYNGEE. V was pared by 0 bases and J by 4 bases, with 7 bases between. This CDR3 comprises 13 residues. As DNA, the CDR3 is TGTGCCAGCAGCGTAGGCGGATCAGAGACCCAGTACTTC. This codes for CASSVGGSETQYF.